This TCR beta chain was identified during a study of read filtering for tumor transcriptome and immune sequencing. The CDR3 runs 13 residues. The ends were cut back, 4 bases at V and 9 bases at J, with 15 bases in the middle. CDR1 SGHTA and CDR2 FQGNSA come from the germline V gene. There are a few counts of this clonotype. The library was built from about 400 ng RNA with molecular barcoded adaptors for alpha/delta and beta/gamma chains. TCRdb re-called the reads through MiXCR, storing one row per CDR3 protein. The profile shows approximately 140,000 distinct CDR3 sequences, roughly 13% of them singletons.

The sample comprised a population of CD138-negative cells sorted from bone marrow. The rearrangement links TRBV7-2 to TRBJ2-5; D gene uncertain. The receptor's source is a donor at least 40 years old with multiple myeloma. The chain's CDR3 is CASSSPFYNPQYF. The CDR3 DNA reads TGTGCCAGCAGCTCCCCCTTTTACAATCCCCAGTACTTC.